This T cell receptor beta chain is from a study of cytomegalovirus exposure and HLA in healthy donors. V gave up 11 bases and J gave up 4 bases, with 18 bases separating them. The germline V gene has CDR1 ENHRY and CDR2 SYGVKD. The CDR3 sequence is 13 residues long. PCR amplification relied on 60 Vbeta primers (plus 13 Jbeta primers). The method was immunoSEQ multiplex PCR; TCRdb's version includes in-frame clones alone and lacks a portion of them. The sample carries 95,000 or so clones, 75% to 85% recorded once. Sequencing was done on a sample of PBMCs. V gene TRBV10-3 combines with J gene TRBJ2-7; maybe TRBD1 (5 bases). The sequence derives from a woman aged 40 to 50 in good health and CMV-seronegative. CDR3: CASSGADGYEQYF. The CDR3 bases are TGTGCCTCTTCTGGGGCCGACGGGTACGAGCAGTACTTC.